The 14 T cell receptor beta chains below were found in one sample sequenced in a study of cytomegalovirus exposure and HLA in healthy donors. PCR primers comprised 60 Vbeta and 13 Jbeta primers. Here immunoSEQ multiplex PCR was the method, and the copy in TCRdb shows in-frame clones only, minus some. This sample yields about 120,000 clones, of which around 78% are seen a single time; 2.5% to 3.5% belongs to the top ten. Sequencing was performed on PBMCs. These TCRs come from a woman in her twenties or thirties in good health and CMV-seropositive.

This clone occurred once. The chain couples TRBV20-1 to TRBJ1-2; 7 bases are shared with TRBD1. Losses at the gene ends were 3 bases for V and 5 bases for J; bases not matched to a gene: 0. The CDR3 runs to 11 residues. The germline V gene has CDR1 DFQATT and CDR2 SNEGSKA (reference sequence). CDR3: CSARTGYGYTF. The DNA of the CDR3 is TGCAGTGCTAGGACAGGGTATGGCTACACCTTC.

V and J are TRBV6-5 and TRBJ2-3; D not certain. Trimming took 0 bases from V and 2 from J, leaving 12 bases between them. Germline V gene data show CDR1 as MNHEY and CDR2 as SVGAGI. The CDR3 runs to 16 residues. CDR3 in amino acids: CASSYSSSGITDTQYF. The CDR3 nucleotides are TGTGCCAGCAGTTACTCGAGTTCAGGAATCACAGATACGCAGTATTTT.

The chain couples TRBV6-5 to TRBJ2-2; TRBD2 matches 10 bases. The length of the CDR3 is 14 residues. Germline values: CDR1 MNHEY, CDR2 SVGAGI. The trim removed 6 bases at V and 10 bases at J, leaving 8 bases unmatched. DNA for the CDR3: TGTGCCAGCAGGCGAGGGAGCGGGGGGGAGGAGCTGTTTTTT. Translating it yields CASRRGSGGEELFF.

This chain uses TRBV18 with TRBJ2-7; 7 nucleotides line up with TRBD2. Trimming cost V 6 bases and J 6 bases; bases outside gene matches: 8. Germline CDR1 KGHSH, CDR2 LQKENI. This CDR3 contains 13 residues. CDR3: CASSPSGAGEQYF. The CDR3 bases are TGTGCCAGCTCCCCAAGCGGGGCAGGCGAGCAGTACTTC.

The CDR3 is CSVEGPERFQETQYF. DNA for the CDR3: TGCAGCGTTGAAGGGCCGGAGAGGTTCCAAGAGACCCAGTACTTC. J is TRBJ2-5 and V is TRBV29-1; D gene unclear. The CDR3 is 15 amino acids. Trimming left V 1 base short and J 1 base short, with 13 bases between. Looked up from germline, CDR1 is SQVTM and CDR2 is ANQGSEA. The whole variable domain, filled in from reference TRBV29-1 and TRBJ2-5, reads SAVISQKPSRDICQRGTSLTIQCQVDSQVTMMFWYRQQPGQSLTLIATANQGSEATYESGFVIDKFPISRPNLTFSTLTVSNMSPEDSSIYLCSVEGPERFQETQYFGPGTRLLVL.

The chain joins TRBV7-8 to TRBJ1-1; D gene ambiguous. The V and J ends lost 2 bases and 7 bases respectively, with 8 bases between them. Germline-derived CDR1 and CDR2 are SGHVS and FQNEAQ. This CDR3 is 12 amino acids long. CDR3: CASSLSAVEAFF. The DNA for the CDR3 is TGTGCCAGCAGCTTATCGGCGGTTGAAGCTTTCTTT. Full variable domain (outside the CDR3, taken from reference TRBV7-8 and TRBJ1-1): GAGVSQSPRYKVAKRGQDVALRCDPISGHVSLFWYQQALGQGPEFLTYFQNEAQLDKSGLPSDRFFAERPEGSVSTLKIQRTQQEDSAVYLCASSLSAVEAFFGQGTRLTVV.

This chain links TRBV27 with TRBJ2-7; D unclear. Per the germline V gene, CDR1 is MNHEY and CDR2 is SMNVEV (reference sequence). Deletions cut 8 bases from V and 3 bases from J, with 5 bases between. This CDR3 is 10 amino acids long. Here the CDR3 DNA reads TGTGCCAGCGGCCACTACGAGCAGTACTTC. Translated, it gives CASGHYEQYF.

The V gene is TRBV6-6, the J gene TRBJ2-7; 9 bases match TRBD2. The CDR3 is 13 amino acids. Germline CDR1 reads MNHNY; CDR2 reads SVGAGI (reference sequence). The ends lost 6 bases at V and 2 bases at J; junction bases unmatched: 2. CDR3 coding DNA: TGTGCCAGCAGGAGACTAGCGGCCTACGAGCAGTACTTC. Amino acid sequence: CASRRLAAYEQYF.

CDR3 coding DNA: TGTGCCAGCAGCCCGGGACAGGGTTACGGCTACACCTTC. Protein product: CASSPGQGYGYTF. This sequence joins TRBV5-4 and TRBJ1-2; 9 bases align to TRBD1. Germline V gene lookup returns CDR1 SGHNT and CDR2 YYREEE (reference sequence). CDR3 length: 13 residues. J lost 8 bases, V lost 4 bases, and 6 bases had no gene match.

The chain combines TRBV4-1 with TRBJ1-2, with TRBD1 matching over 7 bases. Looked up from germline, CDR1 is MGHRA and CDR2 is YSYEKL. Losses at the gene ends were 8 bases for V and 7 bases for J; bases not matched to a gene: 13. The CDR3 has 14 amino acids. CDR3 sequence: CASARRQGETGYTF. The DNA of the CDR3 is TGCGCCAGCGCCCGCCGACAGGGCGAGACTGGCTACACCTTC.

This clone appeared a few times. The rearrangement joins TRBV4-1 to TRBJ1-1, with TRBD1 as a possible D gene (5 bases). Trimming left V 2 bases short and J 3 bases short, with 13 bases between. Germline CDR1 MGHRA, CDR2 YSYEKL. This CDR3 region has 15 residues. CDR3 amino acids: CASSQTGPFDTEAFF. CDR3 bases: TGCGCCAGCAGCCAAACAGGCCCCTTTGACACTGAAGCTTTCTTT.

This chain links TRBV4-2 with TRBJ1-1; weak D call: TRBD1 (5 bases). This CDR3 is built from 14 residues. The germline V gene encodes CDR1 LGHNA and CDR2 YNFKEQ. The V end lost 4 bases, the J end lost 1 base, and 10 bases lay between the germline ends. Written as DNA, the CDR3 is TGTGCCAGCAGCCGTGGACACTCGAACACTGAAGCTTTCTTT. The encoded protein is CASSRGHSNTEAFF.

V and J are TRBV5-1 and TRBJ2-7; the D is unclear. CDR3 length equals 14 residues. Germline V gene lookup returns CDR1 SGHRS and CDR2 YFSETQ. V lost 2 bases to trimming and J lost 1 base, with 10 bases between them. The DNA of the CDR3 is TGCGCCAGCAGCTTTGGCGGCCAGTCCTACGAGCAGTACTTC. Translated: CASSFGGQSYEQYF. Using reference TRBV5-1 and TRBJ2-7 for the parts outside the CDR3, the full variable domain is KAGVTQTPRYLIKTRGQQVTLSCSPISGHRSVSWYQQTPGQGLQFLFEYFSETQRNKGNFPGRFSGRQFSNSRSEMNVSTLELGDSALYLCASSFGGQSYEQYFGPGTRLTVT.

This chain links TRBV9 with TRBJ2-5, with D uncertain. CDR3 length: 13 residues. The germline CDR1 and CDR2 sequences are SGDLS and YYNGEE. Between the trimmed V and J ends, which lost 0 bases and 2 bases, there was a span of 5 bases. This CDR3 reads CASSVGLQETQYF. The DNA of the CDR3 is TGTGCCAGCAGCGTAGGTCTACAAGAGACCCAGTACTTC.